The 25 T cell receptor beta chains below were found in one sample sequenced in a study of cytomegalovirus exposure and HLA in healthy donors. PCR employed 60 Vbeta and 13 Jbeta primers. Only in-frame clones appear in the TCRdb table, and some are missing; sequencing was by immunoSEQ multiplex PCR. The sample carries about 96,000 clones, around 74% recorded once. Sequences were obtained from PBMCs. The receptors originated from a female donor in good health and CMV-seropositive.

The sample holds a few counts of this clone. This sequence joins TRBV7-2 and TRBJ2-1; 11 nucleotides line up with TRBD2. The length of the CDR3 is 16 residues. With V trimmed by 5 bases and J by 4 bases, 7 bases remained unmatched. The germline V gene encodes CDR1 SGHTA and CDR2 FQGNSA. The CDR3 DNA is TGTGCCAGCAGCGCCTCCGGGACTAGCGGTTACAATGAGCAGTTCTTC. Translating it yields CASSASGTSGYNEQFF.

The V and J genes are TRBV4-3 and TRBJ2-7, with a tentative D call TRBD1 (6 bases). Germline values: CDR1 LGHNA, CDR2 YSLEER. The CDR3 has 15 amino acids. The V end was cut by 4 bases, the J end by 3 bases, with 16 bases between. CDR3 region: CASSLDPGQRYEQYF. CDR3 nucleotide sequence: TGCGCCAGCAGCCTAGACCCCGGACAGCGCTACGAGCAGTACTTC.

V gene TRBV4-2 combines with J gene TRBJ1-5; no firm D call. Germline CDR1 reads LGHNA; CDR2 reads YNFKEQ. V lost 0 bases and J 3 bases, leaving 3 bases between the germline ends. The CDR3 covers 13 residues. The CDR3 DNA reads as TGTGCCAGCAGCCAAGATAACAATCAGCCCCAGCATTTT. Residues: CASSQDNNQPQHF.

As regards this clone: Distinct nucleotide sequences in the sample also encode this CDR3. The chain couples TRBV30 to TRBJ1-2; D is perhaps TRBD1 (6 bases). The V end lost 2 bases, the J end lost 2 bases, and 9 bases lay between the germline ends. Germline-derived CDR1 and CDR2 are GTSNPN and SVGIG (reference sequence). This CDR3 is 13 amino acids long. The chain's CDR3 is CAWSRGANYGYTF. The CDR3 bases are TGTGCCTGGAGTCGGGGGGCGAACTATGGCTACACCTTC.

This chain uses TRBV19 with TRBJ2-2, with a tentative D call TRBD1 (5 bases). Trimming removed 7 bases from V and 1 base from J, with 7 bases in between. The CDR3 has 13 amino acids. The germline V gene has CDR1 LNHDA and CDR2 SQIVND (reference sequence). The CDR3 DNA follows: TGTGCCAGTACCACAGGGAACACCGGGGAGCTGTTTTTT. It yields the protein CASTTGNTGELFF.

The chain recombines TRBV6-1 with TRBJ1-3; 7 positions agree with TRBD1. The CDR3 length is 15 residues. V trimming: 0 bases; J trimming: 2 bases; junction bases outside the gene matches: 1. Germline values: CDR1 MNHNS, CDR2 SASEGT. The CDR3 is CASSEADRAGNTIYF. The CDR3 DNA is TGTGCCAGCAGTGAAGCAGACAGGGCTGGAAACACCATATATTTT.

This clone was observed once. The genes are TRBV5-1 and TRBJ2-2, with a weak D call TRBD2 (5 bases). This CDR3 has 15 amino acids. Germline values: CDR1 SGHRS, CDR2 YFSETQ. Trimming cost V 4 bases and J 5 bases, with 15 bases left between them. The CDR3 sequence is CASSPTIRGTGELFF. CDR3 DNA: TGCGCCAGCAGCCCTACGATCAGAGGGACCGGGGAGCTGTTTTTT.

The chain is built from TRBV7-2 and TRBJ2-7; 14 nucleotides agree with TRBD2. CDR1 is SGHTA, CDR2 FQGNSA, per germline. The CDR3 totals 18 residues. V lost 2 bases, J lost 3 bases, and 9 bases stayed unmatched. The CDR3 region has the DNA TGTGCCAGCAGCTTAAGGACTAGCGGGAGGCACCACTTCTACGAGCAGTACTTC. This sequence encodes CASSLRTSGRHHFYEQYF.

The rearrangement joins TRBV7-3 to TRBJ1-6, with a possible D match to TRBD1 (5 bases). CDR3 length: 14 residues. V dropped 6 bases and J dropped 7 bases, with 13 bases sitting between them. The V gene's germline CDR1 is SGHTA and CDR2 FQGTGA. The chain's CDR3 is CASRPTDPNSPLHF. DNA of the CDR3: TGTGCCAGCAGACCGACAGATCCAAATTCACCCCTCCACTTT.

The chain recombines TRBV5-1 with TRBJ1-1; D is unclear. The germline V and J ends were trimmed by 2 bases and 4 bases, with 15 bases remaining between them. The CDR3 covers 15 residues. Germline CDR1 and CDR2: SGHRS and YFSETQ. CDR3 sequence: CASSFNQAGGTEAFF. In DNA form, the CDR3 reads TGCGCCAGCAGCTTCAATCAGGCGGGAGGCACTGAAGCTTTCTTT.

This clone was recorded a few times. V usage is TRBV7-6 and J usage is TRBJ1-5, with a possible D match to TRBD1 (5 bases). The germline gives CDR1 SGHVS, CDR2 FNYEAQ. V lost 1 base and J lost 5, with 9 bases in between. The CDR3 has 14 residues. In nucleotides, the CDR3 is TGTGCCAGCAGCTTAGAGCAGGGCTATCAGCCCCAGCATTTT. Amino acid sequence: CASSLEQGYQPQHF.

CDR3 amino acids: CASSALQGQGREQYF. In DNA form, the CDR3 reads TGCGCCAGCAGTGCGCTACAGGGACAGGGTCGCGAGCAGTACTTC. The V call is TRBV5-1, the J call TRBJ2-7, with 9 bases fitting TRBD1. J lost 6 bases, V lost 5 bases, and 12 bases had no gene match. Germline assignment: CDR1 SGHRS and CDR2 YFSETQ. CDR3 length: 15 residues.

The CDR3 loop reads CAISDQTGLAYEQYF. CDR3 coding DNA: TGTGCCATCAGCGATCAGACAGGGCTAGCCTACGAGCAGTACTTC. The J gene is TRBJ2-7, the V gene TRBV10-3; 7 bases are shared with TRBD1. This CDR3 contains 15 residues. V shed 6 bases and J 2 bases; nucleotides not matched to a gene: 10. CDR1 and CDR2 from the germline V gene are ENHRY and SYGVKD.

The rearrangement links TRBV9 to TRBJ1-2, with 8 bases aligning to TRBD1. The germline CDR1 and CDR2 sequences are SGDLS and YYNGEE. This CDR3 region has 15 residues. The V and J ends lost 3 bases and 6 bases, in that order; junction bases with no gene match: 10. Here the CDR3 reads CASSAQGANDDGYTF. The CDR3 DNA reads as TGTGCCAGCAGCGCCCAGGGGGCTAATGACGATGGCTACACCTTC. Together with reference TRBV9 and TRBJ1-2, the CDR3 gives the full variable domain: DSGVTQTPKHLITATGQRVTLRCSPRSGDLSVYWYQQSLDQGLQFLIQYYNGEERAKGNILERFSAQQFPDLHSELNLSSLELGDSALYFCASSAQGANDDGYTFGSGTRLTVV.

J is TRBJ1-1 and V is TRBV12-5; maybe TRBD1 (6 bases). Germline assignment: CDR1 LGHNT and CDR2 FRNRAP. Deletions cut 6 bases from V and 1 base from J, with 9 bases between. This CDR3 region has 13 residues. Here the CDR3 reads CASGKGQNTEAFF. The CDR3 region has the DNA TGTGCTAGTGGCAAGGGACAGAACACTGAAGCTTTCTTT. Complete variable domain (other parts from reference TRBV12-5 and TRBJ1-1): DARVTQTPRHKVTEMGQEVTMRCQPILGHNTVFWYRQTMMQGLELLAYFRNRAPLDDSGMPKDRFSAEMPDATLATLKIQPSEPRDSAVYFCASGKGQNTEAFFGQGTRLTVV.

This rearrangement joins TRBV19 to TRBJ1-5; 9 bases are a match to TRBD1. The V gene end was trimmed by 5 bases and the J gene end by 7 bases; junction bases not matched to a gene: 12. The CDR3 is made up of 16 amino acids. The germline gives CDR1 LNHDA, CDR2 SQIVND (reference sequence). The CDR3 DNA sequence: TGTGCCAGTAGTCGAACCGGGACAGGGAGAGGGCAGCCCCAGCATTTT. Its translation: CASSRTGTGRGQPQHF. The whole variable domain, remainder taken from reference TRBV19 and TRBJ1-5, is DGGITQSPKYLFRKEGQNVTLSCEQNLNHDAMYWYRQDPGQGLRLIYYSQIVNDFQKGDIAEGYSVSREKKESFPLTVTSAQKNPTAFYLCASSRTGTGRGQPQHFGDGTRLSIL.

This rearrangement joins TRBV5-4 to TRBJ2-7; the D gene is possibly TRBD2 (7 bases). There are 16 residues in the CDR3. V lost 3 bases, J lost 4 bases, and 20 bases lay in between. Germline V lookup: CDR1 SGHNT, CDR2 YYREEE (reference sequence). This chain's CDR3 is CASSSPEGGLYYEQYF. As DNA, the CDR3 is TGTGCCAGCAGCTCCCCTGAGGGGGGACTATATTACGAGCAGTACTTC.

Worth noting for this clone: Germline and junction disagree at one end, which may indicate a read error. CDR3 protein: CASRVRTGWSHTQYF. CDR3 bases: TGTGCTAGCAGGGTTAGGACAGGGTGGAGTCATACGCAGTATTTT. The chain has TRBV7-7 and TRBJ2-3, with 8 nucleotides matching TRBD1. CDR3 length: 15 residues. Per germline, CDR1 SSHAT and CDR2 FNYEAQ (reference sequence).

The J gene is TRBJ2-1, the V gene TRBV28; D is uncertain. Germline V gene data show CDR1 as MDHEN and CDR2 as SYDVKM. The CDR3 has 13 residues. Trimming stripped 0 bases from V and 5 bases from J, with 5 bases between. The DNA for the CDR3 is TGTGCCAGCAGTTTATGGTCAGACAATGAGCAGTTCTTC. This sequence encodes CASSLWSDNEQFF.

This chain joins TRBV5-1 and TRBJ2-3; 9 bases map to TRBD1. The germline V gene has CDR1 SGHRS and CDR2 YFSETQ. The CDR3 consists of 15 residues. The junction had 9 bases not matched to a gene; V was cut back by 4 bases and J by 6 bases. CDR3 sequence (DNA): TGCGCCAGCAGCCAGGGGACAGGGCAGGGCGATACGCAGTATTTT. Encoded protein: CASSQGTGQGDTQYF.

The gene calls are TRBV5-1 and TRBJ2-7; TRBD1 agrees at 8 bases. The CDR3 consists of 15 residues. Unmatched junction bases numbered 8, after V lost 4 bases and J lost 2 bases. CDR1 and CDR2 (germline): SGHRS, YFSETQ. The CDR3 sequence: CASSDPGQATYEQYF. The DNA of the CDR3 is TGCGCCAGCAGCGATCCGGGACAGGCAACCTACGAGCAGTACTTC.

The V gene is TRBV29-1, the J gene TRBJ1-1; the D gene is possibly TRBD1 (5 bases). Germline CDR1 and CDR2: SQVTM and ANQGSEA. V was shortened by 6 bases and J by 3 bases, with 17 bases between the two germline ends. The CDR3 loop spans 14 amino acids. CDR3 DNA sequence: TGCAGCGTCCGGGGGGACGGGGGGGACACTGAAGCTTTCTTT. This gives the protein CSVRGDGGDTEAFF.

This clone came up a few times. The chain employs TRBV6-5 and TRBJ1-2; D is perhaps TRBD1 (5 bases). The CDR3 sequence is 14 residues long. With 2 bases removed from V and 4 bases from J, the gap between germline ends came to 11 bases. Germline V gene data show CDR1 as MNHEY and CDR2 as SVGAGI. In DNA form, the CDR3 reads TGTGCCAGCAGTTACCGCAGGGATACCTATGGCTACACCTTC. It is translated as CASSYRRDTYGYTF.

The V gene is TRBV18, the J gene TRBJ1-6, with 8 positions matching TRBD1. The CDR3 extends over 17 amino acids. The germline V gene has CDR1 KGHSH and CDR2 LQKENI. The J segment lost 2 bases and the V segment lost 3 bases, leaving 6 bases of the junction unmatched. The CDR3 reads CASSPGDRGPYNSPLHF. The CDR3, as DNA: TGTGCCAGCTCACCGGGCGACAGGGGTCCCTATAATTCACCCCTCCACTTT.

CDR3 sequence (DNA): TGTGCCAGCAGTGGGGGACTAGCGGGTTCCTACGAGCAGTACTTC. This translates into CASSGGLAGSYEQYF. This rearrangement joins TRBV2 to TRBJ2-7, with 12 bases that match TRBD2. Germline trimming cut 4 bases from V and 1 base from J; bases unmatched to any gene: 2. The CDR3 runs to 15 residues. Germline V lookup: CDR1 SNHLY, CDR2 FYNNEI.